This TCR beta chain derives from a study of T cells in Graves' hyperthyroidism and ophthalmopathy. TCR beta CDR3 regions were amplified from RNA transcripts. When the TCR CDR3 underwent first-round RT-PCR, the HTBI primer set was used. One entry per CDR3 protein results from TCRdb running MiXCR on the multiplex PCR reads. There are about 380,000 distinct CDR3 sequences in the sample; less than 20% occur only once, and 35% to 45% lies in the top ten. A Clinical Activity Score of at least 3, a NOSPECS grade of at least 4 and a duration under 3 months were recorded in the ophthalmopathy patients. Diagnoses used clinical symptoms, serum thyroxine and TRAb, thyroid ultrasound and orbital computed tomography. The germline gives CDR1 LNHDA, CDR2 SQIVND (reference sequence). This CDR3 has 16 residues. The V gene end was trimmed by 7 bases and the J gene end by 0 bases; junction bases not matched to a gene: 7.

The sequencing input was blood. The chain links TRBV19 to TRBJ1-5; 9 bases line up with TRBD1. This sequence was found in a man aged 18 to 30 with Graves' ophthalmopathy. The DNA of the CDR3 is TGTGCCAGTACCACCGGGACAGGGCGTAGCAATCAGCCCCAGCATTTT. Translating it yields CASTTGTGRSNQPQHF. Using reference TRBV19 and TRBJ1-5 for the parts outside the CDR3, the full variable domain is DGGITQSPKYLFRKEGQNVTLSCEQNLNHDAMYWYRQDPGQGLRLIYYSQIVNDFQKGDIAEGYSVSREKKESFPLTVTSAQKNPTAFYLCASTTGTGRSNQPQHFGDGTRLSIL.